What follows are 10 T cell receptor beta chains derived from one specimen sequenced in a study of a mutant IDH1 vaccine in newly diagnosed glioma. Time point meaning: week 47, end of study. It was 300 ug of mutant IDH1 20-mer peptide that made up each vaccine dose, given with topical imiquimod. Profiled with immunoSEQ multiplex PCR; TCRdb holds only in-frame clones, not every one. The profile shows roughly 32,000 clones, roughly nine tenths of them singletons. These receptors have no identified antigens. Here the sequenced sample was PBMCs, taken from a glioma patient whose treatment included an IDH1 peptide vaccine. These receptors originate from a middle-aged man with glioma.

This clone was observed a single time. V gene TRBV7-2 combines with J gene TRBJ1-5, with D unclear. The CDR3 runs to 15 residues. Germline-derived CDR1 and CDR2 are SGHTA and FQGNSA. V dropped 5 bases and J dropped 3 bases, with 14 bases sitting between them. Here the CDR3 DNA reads TGTGCCAGCAGCACCCCCGGCAGCTACAATCAGCCCCAGCATTTT. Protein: CASSTPGSYNQPQHF.

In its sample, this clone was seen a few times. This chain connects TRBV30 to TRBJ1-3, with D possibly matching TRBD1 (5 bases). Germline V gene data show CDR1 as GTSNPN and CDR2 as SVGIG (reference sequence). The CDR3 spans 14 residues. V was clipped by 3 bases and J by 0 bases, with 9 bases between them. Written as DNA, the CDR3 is TGTGCCTGGAGACGGGACTTCTCTGGAAACACCATATATTTT. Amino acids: CAWRRDFSGNTIYF.

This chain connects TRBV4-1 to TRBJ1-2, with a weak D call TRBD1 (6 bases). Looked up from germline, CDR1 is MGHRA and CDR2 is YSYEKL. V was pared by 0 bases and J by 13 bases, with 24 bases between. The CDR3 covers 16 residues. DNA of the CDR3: TGCGCCAGCAGCCAAGACTCCCCGGGGACAAAGACGGGGCTCACCTTC. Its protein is CASSQDSPGTKTGLTF.

In DNA, the CDR3 is TGTGCCAGTAGTGTCGGGGTCTCCGGCTACGAGCAGTACTTC. Translated, it gives CASSVGVSGYEQYF. This rearrangement joins TRBV19 to TRBJ2-7; tentatively, D is TRBD2 (5 bases). The germline V gene has CDR1 LNHDA and CDR2 SQIVND (reference sequence). Trimming removed 5 bases from V and 3 bases from J, with 14 bases in between. The CDR3 has 14 amino acids.

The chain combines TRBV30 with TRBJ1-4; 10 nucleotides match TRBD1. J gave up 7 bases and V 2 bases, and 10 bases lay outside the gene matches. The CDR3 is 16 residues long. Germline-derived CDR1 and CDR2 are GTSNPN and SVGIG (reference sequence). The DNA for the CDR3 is TGTGCCTGGAGTAAGGGACAGGGGACCGATGGTGAAAAACTGTTTTTT. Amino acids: CAWSKGQGTDGEKLFF.

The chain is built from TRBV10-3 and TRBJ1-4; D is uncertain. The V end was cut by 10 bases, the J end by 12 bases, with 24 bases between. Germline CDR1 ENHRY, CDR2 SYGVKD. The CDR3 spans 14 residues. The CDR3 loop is CASSSVRASPELFF. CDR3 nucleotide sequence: TGTGCCAGCAGCTCGGTTCGGGCCTCGCCGGAACTGTTTTTT.

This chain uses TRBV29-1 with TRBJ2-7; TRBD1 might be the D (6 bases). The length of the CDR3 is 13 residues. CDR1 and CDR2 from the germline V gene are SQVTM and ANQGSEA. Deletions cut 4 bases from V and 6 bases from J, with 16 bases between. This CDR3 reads CSVVQQGTTEQYF. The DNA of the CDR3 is TGCAGCGTTGTTCAACAGGGAACGACCGAGCAGTACTTC.

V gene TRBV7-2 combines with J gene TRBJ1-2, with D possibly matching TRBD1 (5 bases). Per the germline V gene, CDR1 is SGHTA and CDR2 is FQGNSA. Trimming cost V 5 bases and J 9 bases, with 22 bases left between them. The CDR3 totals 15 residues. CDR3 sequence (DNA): TGTGCCAGCAGCGATCCCGGGACGGAGCCCTTTCGCTACACCTTC. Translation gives CASSDPGTEPFRYTF.

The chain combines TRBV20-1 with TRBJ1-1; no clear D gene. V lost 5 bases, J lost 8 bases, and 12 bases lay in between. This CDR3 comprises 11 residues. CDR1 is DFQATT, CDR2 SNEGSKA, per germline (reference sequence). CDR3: CSAPPGMEAFF. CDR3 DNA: TGCAGTGCTCCCCCTGGGATGGAAGCTTTCTTT.

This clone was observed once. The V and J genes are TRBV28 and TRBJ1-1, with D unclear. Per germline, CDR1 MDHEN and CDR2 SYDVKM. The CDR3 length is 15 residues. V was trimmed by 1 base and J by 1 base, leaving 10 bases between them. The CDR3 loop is CASSLFSWENTEAFF. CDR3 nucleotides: TGTGCCAGCAGTTTATTCTCCTGGGAGAACACTGAAGCTTTCTTT.